This T cell receptor beta chain was identified in a study of vaccination effects on CD4 cells after COVID-19. Germline CDR1 is SEHNR and CDR2 is FQNEAQ (reference sequence). The CDR3 runs 11 residues. Trimming took off 1 base at V and 5 bases at J, with 3 bases between the two ends. TCRdb keeps only in-frame clones here, not all; method: immunoSEQ multiplex PCR. In the table there are tens of thousands of clones, approximately 70% of which are singletons. A word on this clone: Its cognate antigen is unknown.

Before any sequencing was done, the ViraFEST assay used viral peptide pools to expand antigen-specific CD4+ T cells. At the end of around eleven days of culture, CD4+ T cells were isolated. Participants received two doses of either the BNT162b2 or mRNA-1273 vaccine. Neither prior SARS-CoV-2 infection nor positive nucleocapsid antibodies were present in the vaccine recipients. Sequenced here: CD4+ T cells from PBMCs cultured with HCoV-229E spike peptides, sampled after COVID-19 vaccination. The gene calls are TRBV7-9 and TRBJ2-7, with D unresolved. The clonotype originates from a human donor who received a COVID-19 vaccine. For the CDR3, the DNA is TGTGCCAGCAGCTTAGAACACGAGCAGTACTTC. This translates into CASSLEHEQYF.